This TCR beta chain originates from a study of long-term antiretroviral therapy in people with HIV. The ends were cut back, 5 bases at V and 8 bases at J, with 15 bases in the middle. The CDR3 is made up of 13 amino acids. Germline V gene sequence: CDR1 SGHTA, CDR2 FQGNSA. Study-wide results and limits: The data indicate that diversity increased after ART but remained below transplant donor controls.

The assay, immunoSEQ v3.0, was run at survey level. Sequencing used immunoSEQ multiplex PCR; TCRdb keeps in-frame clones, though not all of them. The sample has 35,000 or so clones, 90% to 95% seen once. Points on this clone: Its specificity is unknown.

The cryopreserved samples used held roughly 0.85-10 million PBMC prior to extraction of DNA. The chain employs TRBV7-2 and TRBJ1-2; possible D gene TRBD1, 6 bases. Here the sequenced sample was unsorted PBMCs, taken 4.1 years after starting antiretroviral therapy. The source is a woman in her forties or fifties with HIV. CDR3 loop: CASSPGGAGGYTF. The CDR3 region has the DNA TGTGCCAGCAGCCCCGGGGGGGCGGGCGGCTACACCTTC.